This T cell receptor (beta chain) comes out of a study of blood T cell repertoires in COVID-19. Across the whole study: COVID-19 samples collected from the United States, Italy and Spain covered acute and convalescent phases.

V was shortened by 0 bases and J by 4 bases, with 9 bases between the two germline ends. The germline V gene encodes CDR1 MNHEY and CDR2 SMNVEV (reference sequence). This CDR3 contains 14 residues. Per the original methods: Reference gene primers were amplified, and this amplification served to estimate nucleated cell counts. TCRdb's table, derived via immunoSEQ multiplex PCR, lists solely in-frame clones and lacks some. That table supplies the V and J calls and clone size; D and trimming were determined from the DNA. This table holds around 150,000 clones, about nine tenths found once. This TCR derives from a man aged 18 to 29 with acute or convalescent COVID-19. The sequenced sample was peripheral blood. The chain employs TRBV27 and TRBJ1-2; D might be TRBD1 (5 bases). The CDR3 DNA reads as TGTGCCAGCAGTTTATCCTCAGGGCTCTATGGCTACACCTTC. It specifies CASSLSSGLYGYTF.